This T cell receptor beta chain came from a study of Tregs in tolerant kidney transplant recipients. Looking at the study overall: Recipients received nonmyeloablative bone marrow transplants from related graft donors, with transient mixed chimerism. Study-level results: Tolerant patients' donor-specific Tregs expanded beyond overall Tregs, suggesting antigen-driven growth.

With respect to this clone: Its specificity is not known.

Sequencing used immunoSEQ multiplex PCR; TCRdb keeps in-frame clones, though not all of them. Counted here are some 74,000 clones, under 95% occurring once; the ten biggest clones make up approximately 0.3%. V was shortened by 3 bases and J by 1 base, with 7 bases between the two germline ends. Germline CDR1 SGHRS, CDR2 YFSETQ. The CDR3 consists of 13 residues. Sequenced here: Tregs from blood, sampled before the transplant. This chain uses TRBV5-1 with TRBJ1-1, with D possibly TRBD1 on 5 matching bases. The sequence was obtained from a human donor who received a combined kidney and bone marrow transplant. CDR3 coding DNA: TGCGCCAGCAGCTCCGGACAGAACACTGAAGCTTTCTTT. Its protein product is CASSSGQNTEAFF.